This is a list of T cell receptor beta chains from one sample in a study of T cells after yellow fever vaccination. TCRdb reprocessed the 5' RACE reads with MiXCR, giving one entry per CDR3 protein. Of tens of thousands of distinct CDR3 sequences listed, 6.5% to 8% were seen once; the top ten hold 35% to 40%. This material consisted of CD8+ T cells sorted from PBMCs, taken 15 days after the yellow fever booster vaccination. The receptor source for this set is a man aged 25 to 40 who received the YFV17D yellow fever vaccine. The CDR3 runs from the conserved cysteine through the conserved F or W. Fields, in order: D gene, clone size, V gene, J gene, CDR3 protein, CDR3 DNA. D genes are given only for firm matches. Clone size is not always given. Where it is, it says once, few, many or a class for expanded clones.

D gene: NA; clone size: many; V gene: TRBV7-9; J gene: TRBJ2-5; CDR3 protein: CASSFGSRLGQETQYF; CDR3 DNA: TGTGCCAGCAGCTTTGGATCAAGGTTGGGCCAAGAGACCCAGTACTTC
D gene: NA; clone size: few; V gene: TRBV2; J gene: TRBJ2-3; CDR3 protein: CASSYKAGTDTQYF; CDR3 DNA: TGTGCCAGCAGTTATAAGGCTGGCACAGATACGCAGTATTTT
D gene: NA; clone size: many; V gene: TRBV14; J gene: TRBJ2-3; CDR3 protein: CASSLDSTDTQYF; CDR3 DNA: TGTGCCAGCAGTCTGGACAGCACAGATACGCAGTATTTT
D gene: NA; clone size: many; V gene: TRBV4-3; J gene: TRBJ2-7; CDR3 protein: CASSQEASGVEQYF; CDR3 DNA: TGCGCCAGCAGCCAAGAAGCTAGTGGGGTCGAGCAGTACTTC
D gene: NA; clone size: many; V gene: TRBV7-2; J gene: TRBJ1-1; CDR3 protein: CASSLAPGTGEAFF; CDR3 DNA: TGTGCCAGCAGCTTAGCGCCCGGGACGGGTGAAGCTTTCTTT
D gene: TRBD2; clone size: NA; V gene: TRBV23-1; J gene: TRBJ2-1; CDR3 protein: CASSQRLAGGNEQFF; CDR3 DNA: TGCGCCAGCAGTCAAAGGCTAGCGGGAGGCAATGAGCAGTTCTTC
D gene: TRBD2; clone size: many; V gene: TRBV2; J gene: TRBJ2-4; CDR3 protein: CASRGLAGAPSDKNIQYF; CDR3 DNA: TGTGCCAGCAGGGGACTAGCGGGAGCACCATCAGACAAAAACATTCAGTACTTC
D gene: NA; clone size: many; V gene: TRBV27; J gene: TRBJ2-4; CDR3 protein: CASSLGGSGAFQYF; CDR3 DNA: TGTGCCAGCAGTTTAGGTGGTTCGGGAGCCTTTCAGTACTTC
D gene: TRBD1; clone size: many; V gene: TRBV4-3; J gene: TRBJ2-7; CDR3 protein: CASSQDAGGSYEQYF; CDR3 DNA: TGCGCCAGCAGCCAAGATGCAGGGGGCTCCTACGAGCAGTACTTC
D gene: NA; clone size: many; V gene: TRBV7-9; J gene: TRBJ2-1; CDR3 protein: CASSLGGPNEQFF; CDR3 DNA: TGTGCCAGCAGCTTAGGCGGCCCCAATGAGCAGTTCTTC
D gene: NA; clone size: few; V gene: TRBV2; J gene: TRBJ2-7; CDR3 protein: CASSAPLYEQYF; CDR3 DNA: TGTGCCAGCAGTGCCCCCTTATACGAGCAGTACTTC
D gene: NA; clone size: many; V gene: TRBV5-1; J gene: TRBJ2-7; CDR3 protein: CASSFGISYEQYF; CDR3 DNA: TGCGCCAGCAGCTTTGGGATCTCCTACGAGCAGTACTTC
D gene: TRBD2; clone size: many; V gene: TRBV5-5; J gene: TRBJ2-1; CDR3 protein: CASSLGTSGEQFF; CDR3 DNA: TGTGCCAGCAGCTTGGGGACTAGCGGTGAGCAGTTCTTC
D gene: NA; clone size: many; V gene: TRBV29-1; J gene: TRBJ2-2; CDR3 protein: CSVEGGVNTGELFF; CDR3 DNA: TGCAGCGTTGAAGGGGGCGTGAACACCGGGGAGCTGTTTTTT
D gene: TRBD2; clone size: few; V gene: TRBV30; J gene: TRBJ2-1; CDR3 protein: CAWIRASGYNEQFF; CDR3 DNA: TGTGCCTGGATCAGGGCTAGCGGCTACAATGAGCAGTTCTTC
D gene: TRBD1; clone size: many; V gene: TRBV15; J gene: TRBJ1-5; CDR3 protein: CATSEARTGYSNQPQHF; CDR3 DNA: TGTGCCACCAGCGAGGCCCGGACAGGTTATAGCAATCAGCCCCAGCATTTT
D gene: NA; clone size: many; V gene: TRBV14; J gene: TRBJ2-7; CDR3 protein: CASSQAAGRSEQYF; CDR3 DNA: TGTGCCAGCAGCCAAGCGGCGGGGCGCTCCGAGCAGTACTTC
D gene: NA; clone size: many; V gene: TRBV12-3/TRBV12-4; J gene: TRBJ2-7; CDR3 protein: CASSFPGGPYEQYF; CDR3 DNA: TGTGCCAGCAGTTTCCCTGGGGGCCCCTACGAGCAGTACTTC
D gene: NA; clone size: many; V gene: TRBV6-5; J gene: TRBJ1-1; CDR3 protein: CASSYSQGMNTEAFF; CDR3 DNA: TGTGCCAGCAGTTACTCTCAGGGGATGAACACTGAAGCTTTCTTT
D gene: NA; clone size: few; V gene: TRBV7-2; J gene: TRBJ2-7; CDR3 protein: CASSPEGFSYEQYF; CDR3 DNA: TGTGCCAGCAGCCCTGAGGGGTTCTCCTACGAGCAGTACTTC
D gene: NA; clone size: many; V gene: TRBV6-2/TRBV6-3; J gene: TRBJ1-1; CDR3 protein: CASSYRVTEAFF; CDR3 DNA: TGTGCCAGCAGTTACCGGGTGACTGAAGCTTTCTTT
D gene: NA; clone size: many; V gene: TRBV7-2; J gene: TRBJ2-7; CDR3 protein: CASSSVLNGPYEQYF; CDR3 DNA: TGTGCCAGCAGCTCGGTCCTTAACGGTCCATACGAGCAGTACTTC
D gene: TRBD1; clone size: NA; V gene: TRBV5-4; J gene: TRBJ2-1; CDR3 protein: CASSTGTGVYNEQFF; CDR3 DNA: TGTGCCAGCAGCACCGGGACAGGGGTCTACAATGAGCAGTTCTTC
D gene: NA; clone size: many; V gene: TRBV7-9; J gene: TRBJ2-1; CDR3 protein: CASTHNEQFF; CDR3 DNA: TGTGCCAGCACCCACAATGAGCAGTTCTTC
D gene: NA; clone size: many; V gene: TRBV9; J gene: TRBJ2-7; CDR3 protein: CASSPEDRAYEQYF; CDR3 DNA: TGTGCCAGCAGCCCCGAGGACAGAGCCTACGAGCAGTACTTC
D gene: TRBD2; clone size: many; V gene: TRBV27; J gene: TRBJ2-7; CDR3 protein: CASSLQSTSGSYEQYF; CDR3 DNA: TGTGCCAGCAGTTTGCAGAGCACTAGCGGGAGCTACGAGCAGTACTTC
D gene: TRBD1; clone size: NA; V gene: TRBV6-5; J gene: TRBJ2-7; CDR3 protein: CASSSGTDFVEQYF; CDR3 DNA: TGTGCCAGCAGTTCCGGGACAGACTTCGTCGAGCAGTACTTC
D gene: TRBD2; clone size: many; V gene: TRBV27; J gene: TRBJ2-1; CDR3 protein: CASSLSGSPYNEQFF; CDR3 DNA: TGTGCCAGCAGCCTTAGCGGGAGCCCCTACAATGAGCAGTTCTTC
D gene: NA; clone size: many; V gene: TRBV6-1; J gene: TRBJ2-2; CDR3 protein: CASATDFPGELFF; CDR3 DNA: TGTGCCAGCGCGACAGATTTCCCCGGGGAGCTGTTTTTT
D gene: NA; clone size: many; V gene: TRBV6-2/TRBV6-3; J gene: TRBJ1-1; CDR3 protein: CASRDPEGLPVGAFF; CDR3 DNA: TGTGCCAGCAGGGACCCGGAAGGGCTCCCGGTAGGAGCTTTCTTT
D gene: TRBD2; clone size: NA; V gene: TRBV3-1; J gene: TRBJ2-3; CDR3 protein: CASCNDRTSGIEWGTDTQYF; CDR3 DNA: TGTGCCTCCTGCAACGACCGGACTAGCGGGATTGAATGGGGTACAGATACGCAGTATTTT
D gene: NA; clone size: many; V gene: TRBV2; J gene: TRBJ2-4; CDR3 protein: CASSAAWGQYF; CDR3 DNA: TGTGCCAGCAGTGCGGCCTGGGGACAGTACTTC
D gene: TRBD1; clone size: many; V gene: TRBV28; J gene: TRBJ2-7; CDR3 protein: CASRTPGQGFGEQYF; CDR3 DNA: TGTGCCAGCAGAACACCGGGACAGGGTTTTGGCGAGCAGTACTTC